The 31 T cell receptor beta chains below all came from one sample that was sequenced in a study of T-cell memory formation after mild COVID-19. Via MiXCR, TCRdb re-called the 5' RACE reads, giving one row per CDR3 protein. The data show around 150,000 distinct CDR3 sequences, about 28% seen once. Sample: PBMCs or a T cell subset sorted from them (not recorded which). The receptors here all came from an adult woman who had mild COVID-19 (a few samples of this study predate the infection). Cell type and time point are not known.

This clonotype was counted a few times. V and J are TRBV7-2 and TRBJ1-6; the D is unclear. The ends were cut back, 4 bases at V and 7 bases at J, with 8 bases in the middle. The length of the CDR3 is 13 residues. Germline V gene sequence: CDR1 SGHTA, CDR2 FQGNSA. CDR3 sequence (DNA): TGTGCCAGCAGCTCGCCGGGGAATTCACCCCTCCACTTT. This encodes CASSSPGNSPLHF.

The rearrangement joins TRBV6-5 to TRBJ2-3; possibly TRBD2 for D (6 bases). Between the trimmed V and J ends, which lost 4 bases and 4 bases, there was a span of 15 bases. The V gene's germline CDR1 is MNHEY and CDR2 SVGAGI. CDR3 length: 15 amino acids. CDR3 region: CASSFGRASADTQYF. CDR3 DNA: TGTGCCAGCAGTTTCGGGAGAGCTTCCGCAGATACGCAGTATTTT.

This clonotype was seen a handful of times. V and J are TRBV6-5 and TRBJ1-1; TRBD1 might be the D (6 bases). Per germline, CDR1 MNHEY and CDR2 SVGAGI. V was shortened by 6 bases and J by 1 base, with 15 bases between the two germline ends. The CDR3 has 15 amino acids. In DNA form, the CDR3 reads TGTGCCAGCAGCCCCTTTGACAGGAAGAACACTGAAGCTTTCTTT. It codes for CASSPFDRKNTEAFF.

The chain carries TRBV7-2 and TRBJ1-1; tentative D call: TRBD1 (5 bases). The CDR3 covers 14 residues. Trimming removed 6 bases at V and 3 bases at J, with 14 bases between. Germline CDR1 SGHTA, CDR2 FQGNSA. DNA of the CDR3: TGTGCCAGCAGGTTTCAGGGCGTGGACACTGAAGCTTTCTTT. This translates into CASRFQGVDTEAFF.

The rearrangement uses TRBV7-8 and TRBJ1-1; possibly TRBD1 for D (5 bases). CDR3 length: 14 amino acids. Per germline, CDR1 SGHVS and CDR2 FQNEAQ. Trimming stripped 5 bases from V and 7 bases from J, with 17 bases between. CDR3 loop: CASSPGGQGYEAFF. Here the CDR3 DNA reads TGTGCCAGCAGCCCGGGAGGGCAGGGTTATGAAGCTTTCTTT.

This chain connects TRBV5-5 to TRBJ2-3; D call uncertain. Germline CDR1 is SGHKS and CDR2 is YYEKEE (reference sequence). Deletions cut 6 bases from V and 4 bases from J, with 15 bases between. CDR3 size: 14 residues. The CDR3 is CASTQGIGPDTQYF. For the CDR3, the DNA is TGTGCCAGCACCCAAGGGATTGGCCCAGATACGCAGTATTTT.

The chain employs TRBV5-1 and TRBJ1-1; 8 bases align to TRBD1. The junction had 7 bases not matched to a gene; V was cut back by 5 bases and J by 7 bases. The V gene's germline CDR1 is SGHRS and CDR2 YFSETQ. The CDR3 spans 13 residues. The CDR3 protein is CASRTGDIVEAFF. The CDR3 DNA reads TGCGCCAGCAGGACAGGGGACATTGTTGAAGCTTTCTTT.

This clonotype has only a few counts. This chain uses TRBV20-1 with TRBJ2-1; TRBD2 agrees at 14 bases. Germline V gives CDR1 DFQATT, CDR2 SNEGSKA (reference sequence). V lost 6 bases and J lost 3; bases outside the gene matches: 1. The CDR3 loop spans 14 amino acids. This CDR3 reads CSAGTSGSYNEQFF. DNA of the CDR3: TGCAGTGCCGGGACTAGCGGGAGCTACAATGAGCAGTTCTTC.

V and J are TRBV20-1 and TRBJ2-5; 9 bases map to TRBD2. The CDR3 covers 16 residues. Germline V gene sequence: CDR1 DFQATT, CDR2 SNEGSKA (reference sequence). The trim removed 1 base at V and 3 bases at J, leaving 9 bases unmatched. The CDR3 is CSARVISTSGKETQYF. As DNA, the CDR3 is TGCAGTGCTAGAGTAATTTCGACTAGCGGAAAAGAGACCCAGTACTTC.

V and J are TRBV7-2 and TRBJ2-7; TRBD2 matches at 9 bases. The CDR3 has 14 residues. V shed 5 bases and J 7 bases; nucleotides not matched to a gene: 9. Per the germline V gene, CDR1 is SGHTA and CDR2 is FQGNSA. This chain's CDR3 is CASSPLLAGYEQYF. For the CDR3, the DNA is TGTGCCAGCAGCCCCCTGCTAGCGGGGTATGAGCAGTACTTC.

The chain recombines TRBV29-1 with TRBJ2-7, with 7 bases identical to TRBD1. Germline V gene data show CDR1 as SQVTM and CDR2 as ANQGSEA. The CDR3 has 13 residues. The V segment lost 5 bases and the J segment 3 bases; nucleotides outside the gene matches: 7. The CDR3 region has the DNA TGCAGCGTTCGGGACAGCACATTCTACGAGCAGTACTTC. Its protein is CSVRDSTFYEQYF.

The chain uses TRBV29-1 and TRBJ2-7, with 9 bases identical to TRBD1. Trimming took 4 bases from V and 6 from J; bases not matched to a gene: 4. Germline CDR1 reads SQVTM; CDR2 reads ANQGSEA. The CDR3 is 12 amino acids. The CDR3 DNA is TGCAGCGTTGCGGACAGGGGCCGCGAGCAGTACTTC. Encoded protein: CSVADRGREQYF.

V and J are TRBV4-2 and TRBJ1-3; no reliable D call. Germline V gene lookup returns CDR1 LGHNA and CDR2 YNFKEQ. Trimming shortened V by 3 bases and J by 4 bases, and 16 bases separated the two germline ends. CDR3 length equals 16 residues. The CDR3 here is CASSQETGPRGNTIYF. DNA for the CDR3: TGTGCCAGCAGCCAGGAGACCGGCCCCCGCGGAAACACCATATATTTT.

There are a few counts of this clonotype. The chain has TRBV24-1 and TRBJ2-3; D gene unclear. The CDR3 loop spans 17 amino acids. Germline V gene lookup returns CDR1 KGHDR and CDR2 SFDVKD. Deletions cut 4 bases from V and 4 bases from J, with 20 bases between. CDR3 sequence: CATSDPLAVTGADTQYF. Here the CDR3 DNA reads TGTGCCACCAGTGACCCCTTGGCGGTAACGGGCGCAGATACGCAGTATTTT.

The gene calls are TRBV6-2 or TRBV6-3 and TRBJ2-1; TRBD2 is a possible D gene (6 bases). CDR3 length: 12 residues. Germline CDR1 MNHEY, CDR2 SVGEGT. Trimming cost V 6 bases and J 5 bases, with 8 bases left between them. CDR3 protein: CASSGRHNEQFF. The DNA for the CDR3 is TGTGCCAGCAGCGGGAGACACAATGAGCAGTTCTTC.

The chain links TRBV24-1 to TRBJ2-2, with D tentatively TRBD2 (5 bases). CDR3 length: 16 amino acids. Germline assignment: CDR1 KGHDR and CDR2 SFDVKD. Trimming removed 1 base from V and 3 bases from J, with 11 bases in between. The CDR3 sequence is CATSDFRSGYTGELFF. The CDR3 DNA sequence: TGTGCCACCAGTGATTTCAGATCGGGGTACACCGGGGAGCTGTTTTTT.

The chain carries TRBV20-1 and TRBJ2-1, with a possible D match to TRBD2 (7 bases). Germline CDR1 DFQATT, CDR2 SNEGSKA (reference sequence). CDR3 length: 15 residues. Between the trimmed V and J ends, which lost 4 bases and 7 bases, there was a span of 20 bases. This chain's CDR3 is CSATGTGGRRNEQFF. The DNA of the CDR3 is TGCAGTGCTACCGGGACGGGGGGCCGCAGGAATGAGCAGTTCTTC.

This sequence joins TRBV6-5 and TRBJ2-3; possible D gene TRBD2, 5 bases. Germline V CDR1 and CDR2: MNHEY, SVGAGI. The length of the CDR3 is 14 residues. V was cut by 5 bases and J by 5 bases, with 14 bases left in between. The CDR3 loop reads CASSPRAPGDTQYF. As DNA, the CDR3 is TGTGCCAGCAGTCCGCGGGCCCCGGGAGATACGCAGTATTTT.

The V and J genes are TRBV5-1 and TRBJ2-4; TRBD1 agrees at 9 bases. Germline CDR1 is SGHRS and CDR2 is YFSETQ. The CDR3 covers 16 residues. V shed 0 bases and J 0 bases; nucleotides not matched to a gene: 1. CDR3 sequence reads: CASSLDRGLAKNIQYF. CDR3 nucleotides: TGCGCCAGCAGCTTGGACAGGGGGCTAGCCAAAAACATTCAGTACTTC.

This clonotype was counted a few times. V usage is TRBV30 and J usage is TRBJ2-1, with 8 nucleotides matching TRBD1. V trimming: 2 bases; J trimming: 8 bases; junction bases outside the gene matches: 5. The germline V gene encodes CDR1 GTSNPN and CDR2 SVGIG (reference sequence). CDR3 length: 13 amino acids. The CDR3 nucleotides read TGTGCCTGGAGTATCAGGGGGCCAGATGAGCAGTTCTTC. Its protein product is CAWSIRGPDEQFF.

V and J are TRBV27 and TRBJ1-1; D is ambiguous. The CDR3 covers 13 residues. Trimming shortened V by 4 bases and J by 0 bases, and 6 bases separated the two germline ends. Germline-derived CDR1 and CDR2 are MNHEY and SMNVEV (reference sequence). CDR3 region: CASSSQVNTEAFF. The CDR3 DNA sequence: TGTGCCAGCAGTTCTCAGGTGAACACTGAAGCTTTCTTT.

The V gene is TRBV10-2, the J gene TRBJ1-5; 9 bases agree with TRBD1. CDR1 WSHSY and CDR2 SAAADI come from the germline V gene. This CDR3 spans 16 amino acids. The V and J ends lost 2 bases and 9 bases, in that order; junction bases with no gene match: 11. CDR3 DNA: TGCGCCAGCAGTGAGATTCTGGACAGGGGCGTCGGGCCCCAGCATTTT. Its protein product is CASSEILDRGVGPQHF.

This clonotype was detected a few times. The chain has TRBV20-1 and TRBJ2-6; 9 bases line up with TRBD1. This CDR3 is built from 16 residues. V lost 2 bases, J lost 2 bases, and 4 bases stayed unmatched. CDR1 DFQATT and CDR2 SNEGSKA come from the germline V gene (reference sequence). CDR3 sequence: CSARRTGDTGANVLTF. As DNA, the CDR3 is TGCAGTGCTAGACGGACAGGGGACACTGGGGCCAACGTCCTGACTTTC.

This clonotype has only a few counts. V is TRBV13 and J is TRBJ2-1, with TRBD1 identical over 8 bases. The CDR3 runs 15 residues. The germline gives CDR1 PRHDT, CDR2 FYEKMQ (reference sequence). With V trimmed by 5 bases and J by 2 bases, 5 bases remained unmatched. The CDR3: CASSDRGRAYNEQFF. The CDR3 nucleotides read TGTGCCAGCAGCGACAGGGGTAGGGCCTACAATGAGCAGTTCTTC.

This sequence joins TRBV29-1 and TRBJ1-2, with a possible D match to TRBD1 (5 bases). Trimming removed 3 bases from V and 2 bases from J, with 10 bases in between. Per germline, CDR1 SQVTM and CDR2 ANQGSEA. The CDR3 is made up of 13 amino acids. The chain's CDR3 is CSVEGPRNYGYTF. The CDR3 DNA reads TGCAGCGTTGAGGGGCCGCGAAACTATGGCTACACCTTC.

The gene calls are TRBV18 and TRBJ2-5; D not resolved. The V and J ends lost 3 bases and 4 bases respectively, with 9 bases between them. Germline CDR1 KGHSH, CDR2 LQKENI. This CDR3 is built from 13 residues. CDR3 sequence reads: CASSPRLGETQYF. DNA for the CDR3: TGTGCCAGCTCACCGCGATTGGGAGAGACCCAGTACTTC.

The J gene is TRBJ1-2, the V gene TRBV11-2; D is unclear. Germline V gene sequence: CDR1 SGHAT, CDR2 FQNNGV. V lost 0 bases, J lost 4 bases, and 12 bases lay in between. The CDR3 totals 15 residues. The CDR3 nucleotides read TGTGCCAGCAGCTTAGATTCCTTTACAGCCTATGGCTACACCTTC. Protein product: CASSLDSFTAYGYTF.

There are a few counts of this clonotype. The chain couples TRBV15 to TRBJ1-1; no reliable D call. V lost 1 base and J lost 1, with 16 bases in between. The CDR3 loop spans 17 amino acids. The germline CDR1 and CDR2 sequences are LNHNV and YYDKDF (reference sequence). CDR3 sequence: CATSRGENWGSNTEAFF. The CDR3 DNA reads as TGTGCCACCAGCAGAGGAGAGAATTGGGGATCGAACACTGAAGCTTTCTTT.

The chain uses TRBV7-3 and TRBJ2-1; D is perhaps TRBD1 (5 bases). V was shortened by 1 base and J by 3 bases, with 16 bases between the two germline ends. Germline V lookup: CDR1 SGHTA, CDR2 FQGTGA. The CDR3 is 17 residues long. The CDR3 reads CASSLSPSRASYNEQFF. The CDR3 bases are TGTGCCAGCAGCTTAAGCCCTTCCAGGGCAAGCTACAATGAGCAGTTCTTC.

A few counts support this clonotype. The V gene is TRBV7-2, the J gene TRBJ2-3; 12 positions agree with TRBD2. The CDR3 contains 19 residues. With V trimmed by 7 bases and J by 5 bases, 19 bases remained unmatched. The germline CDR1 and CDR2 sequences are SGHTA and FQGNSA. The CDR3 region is CASTNPPQTSGSSGDTQYF. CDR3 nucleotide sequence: TGTGCCAGCACTAACCCCCCGCAGACTAGCGGGAGTTCTGGAGATACGCAGTATTTT.

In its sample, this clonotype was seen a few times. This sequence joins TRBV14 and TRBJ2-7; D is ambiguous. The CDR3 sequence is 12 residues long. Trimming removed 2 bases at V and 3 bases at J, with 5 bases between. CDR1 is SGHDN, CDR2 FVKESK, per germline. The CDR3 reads CASSQSGYEQYF. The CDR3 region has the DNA TGTGCCAGCAGCCAATCAGGCTACGAGCAGTACTTC.